The 15 T cell receptor beta chains presented below share a single source sample, sequenced in a study of cytomegalovirus exposure and HLA in healthy donors. The study ran its PCR with 60 Vbeta and 13 Jbeta primers. Profiled with immunoSEQ multiplex PCR; TCRdb holds only in-frame clones, not every one. Among 150,000 to 200,000 clones listed, roughly four fifths were seen once. The sequenced material came from PBMCs. Every receptor here comes from a man aged 50-60 years in good health and CMV-seronegative.

This chain uses TRBV29-1 with TRBJ2-1; TRBD2 matches 9 bases. This CDR3 contains 13 residues. In germline, CDR1 is SQVTM, CDR2 ANQGSEA. After removal of 4 bases from V and 6 bases from J, the junction contained 4 bases not matched to a gene. The CDR3 loop reads CSVVLAGRNEQFF. CDR3 sequence (DNA): TGCAGCGTTGTTCTAGCGGGGCGCAATGAGCAGTTCTTC.

This clone was seen once. The rearrangement joins TRBV4-3 to TRBJ2-5; no definite D call. The germline gives CDR1 LGHNA, CDR2 YSLEER. The V end lost 1 base, the J end lost 4 bases, and 7 bases lay between the germline ends. This CDR3 has 13 residues. The CDR3: CASSQALPETQYF. Here the CDR3 DNA reads TGCGCCAGCAGCCAAGCCCTCCCAGAGACCCAGTACTTC.

The V and J genes are TRBV6-4 and TRBJ2-5, with 9 bases that match TRBD2. Germline trimming cut 3 bases from V and 5 bases from J; bases unmatched to any gene: 10. The germline V gene has CDR1 MRHNA and CDR2 SNTAGT. This CDR3 region has 16 residues. Here the CDR3 DNA reads TGTGCCAGCAGTGAGGGTCCCCGCGGGAGGGGCGAGACCCAGTACTTC. Translated: CASSEGPRGRGETQYF.

This chain links TRBV11-3 with TRBJ1-3, with D unresolved. The germline V gene has CDR1 SGHNT and CDR2 YENEEA. The CDR3 is made up of 15 amino acids. Trimming removed 1 base from V and 3 bases from J, with 10 bases in between. CDR3 sequence: CASSLASGVGNTIYF. The CDR3 coding sequence is TGTGCCAGCAGCTTAGCTTCGGGTGTTGGAAACACCATATATTTT.

This clone has a handful of counts. V usage is TRBV7-2 and J usage is TRBJ1-2; 8 nucleotides line up with TRBD1. Germline V gene lookup returns CDR1 SGHTA and CDR2 FQGNSA. This CDR3 is 13 amino acids long. The junction had 0 bases not matched to a gene; V was cut back by 4 bases and J by 2 bases. Here the CDR3 reads CASSYRGNYGYTF. CDR3 nucleotide sequence: TGTGCCAGCAGCTACAGGGGGAACTATGGCTACACCTTC.

The V and J genes are TRBV19 and TRBJ2-5; D gene uncertain. Trimming cost V 4 bases and J 0 bases, with 24 bases left between them. This CDR3 has 19 amino acids. Germline CDR1 and CDR2: LNHDA and SQIVND (reference sequence). The CDR3 DNA follows: TGTGCCAGTAGTAGCTTCCGAGGCCAGACCCCACCTAACCAAGAGACCCAGTACTTC. Its protein product is CASSSFRGQTPPNQETQYF.

The J gene is TRBJ2-1, the V gene TRBV12-2; the table's D call of TRBD2 was not tested on the DNA. TRBV12-2 is a pseudogene. CDR3 length: 16 residues. DNA of the CDR3: TGTGCAAGTCGCTTAATACTAGCGGGAGAGGTAAATGAGCAGTTCTTC. The encoded protein is CASRLILAGEVNEQFF.

The rearrangement uses TRBV30 and TRBJ2-2; the D is unclear. This CDR3 is 15 amino acids long. The germline gives CDR1 GTSNPN, CDR2 SVGIG (reference sequence). The CDR3 DNA follows: TGTGCGCTCGATCCGTCCGGTTTGAACACCGGGGAGCTGTTTTTT. Translation: CALDPSGLNTGELFF.

The rearrangement links TRBV7-2 to TRBJ1-2; D not certain. CDR1 is SGHTA, CDR2 FQGNSA, per germline. Trimming pared 5 bases from V and 4 bases from J, leaving 14 bases between. The CDR3 covers 14 residues. CDR3 bases: TGTGCCAGCAGCCACGACCGGGGAGTCTATGGCTACACCTTC. Translation gives CASSHDRGVYGYTF.

V and J are TRBV5-1 and TRBJ2-3, with a possible D match to TRBD1 (6 bases). The CDR3 spans 16 residues. V was clipped by 0 bases and J by 4 bases, with 15 bases between them. The germline gives CDR1 SGHRS, CDR2 YFSETQ. This CDR3 is CASSLALSGQSDTQYF. DNA for the CDR3: TGCGCCAGCAGCTTGGCCCTTTCGGGACAATCAGATACGCAGTATTTT.

The rearrangement uses TRBV19 and TRBJ2-2; the D gene is possibly TRBD1 (6 bases). Germline CDR1 and CDR2: LNHDA and SQIVND (reference sequence). Trimming cost V 5 bases and J 1 base, with 11 bases left between them. This CDR3 comprises 15 residues. CDR3 region: CASSADRWNTGELFF. CDR3 sequence (DNA): TGTGCCAGTAGTGCCGACAGGTGGAACACCGGGGAGCTGTTTTTT.

The chain recombines TRBV11-2 with TRBJ2-1, with TRBD2 matching over 8 bases. The germline gives CDR1 SGHAT, CDR2 FQNNGV. The CDR3 sequence is 13 residues long. Unmatched junction bases numbered 7, after V lost 5 bases and J lost 10 bases. The chain's CDR3 is CASSIGTSGEQFF. CDR3 coding DNA: TGTGCCAGCAGCATCGGGACTAGTGGGGAGCAGTTCTTC.

A remark on this clone: The junction departs from the called germline gene at one end, perhaps through a read error. This chain joins TRBV7-7 and TRBJ2-1; D is perhaps TRBD1 (6 bases). The CDR3 spans 15 residues. Germline V gene lookup returns CDR1 SSHAT and CDR2 FNYEAQ (reference sequence). The CDR3 coding sequence is TGTGCTAGCAGCTACAGGGCTAGCTCCTACAATGAGCAGTTCTTC. Its translation is CASSYRASSYNEQFF.

The chain recombines TRBV6-1 with TRBJ2-1; 8 bases agree with TRBD2. V was pared by 6 bases and J by 8 bases, with 12 bases of the junction left unmatched. The germline gives CDR1 MNHNS, CDR2 SASEGT. This CDR3 is 15 amino acids long. The CDR3 bases are TGTGCCAGCAGGGATATAGCGGGGAGCTTACATGAGCAGTTCTTC. Translated: CASRDIAGSLHEQFF.

The chain combines TRBV2 with TRBJ1-3, with TRBD1 identical over 8 bases. The CDR3 loop spans 16 amino acids. Per germline, CDR1 SNHLY and CDR2 FYNNEI. After removal of 7 bases from V and 0 bases from J, the junction contained 8 bases not matched to a gene. This chain's CDR3 is CASILTGGGSGNTIYF. The CDR3 DNA follows: TGTGCCAGCATCTTAACAGGGGGAGGCTCTGGAAACACCATATATTTT.